The rows below give T cell receptor beta chains drawn from one sample of a study of cytomegalovirus exposure and HLA in healthy donors. Sequencing was performed with immunoSEQ multiplex PCR; in TCRdb, only in-frame clones are kept and a portion is missing. The data contain about 160,000 clones, 80% to 85% of them singletons. The specimen sequenced was PBMCs. The source is a man aged 30 to 39 in good health and CMV-seropositive. Each CDR3 is given with its conserved first and last residue. D genes are given only for firm matches. Where a row states a size, it is once, few, many or the class of an expanded clone; other rows omit it.

>TRBV2|TRBJ1-2|17|TRBD1|-
CASSEALPGQGAFGYTF
TGTGCCAGCAGTGAAGCGCTTCCGGGACAGGGGGCTTTTGGCTACACCTTC
>TRBV6-6|TRBJ1-2|14|TRBD1|-
CASSYTGQGYGYTF
TGTGCCAGCAGTTACACCGGACAGGGCTATGGCTACACCTTC
>TRBV4-1|TRBJ2-3|17|TRBD2|-
CASSQRLAGGKTDTQYF
TGCGCCAGCAGCCAGCGACTAGCGGGGGGGAAAACAGATACGCAGTATTTT
>TRBV29-1|TRBJ2-7|17|TRBD2|-
CSVLVLLAATDDYEQYF
TGCAGCGTTTTGGTTCTCCTAGCGGCAACGGATGACTACGAGCAGTACTTC
>TRBV11-3|TRBJ2-5|15|-|-
CASSTGGVGQETQYF
TGTGCCAGCAGCACAGGGGGGGTTGGCCAAGAGACCCAGTACTTC
>TRBV30|TRBJ2-3|16|TRBD2|-
CAWSSPIAGGVDTQYF
TGTGCCTGGAGTTCCCCCATCGCGGGAGGAGTAGATACGCAGTATTTT
>TRBV6-4|TRBJ1-5|15|TRBD1|-
CASSDNEQGYQPQHF
TGTGCCAGCAGTGACAACGAACAGGGGTATCAGCCCCAGCATTTT
>TRBV11-2|TRBJ1-1|16|-|-
CASSFPGRLGGTEAFF
TGTGCCAGCAGCTTCCCCGGACGCCTCGGGGGCACTGAAGCTTTCTTT
>TRBV18|TRBJ2-5|15|TRBD2|-
CASSPVREGTETQYF
TGTGCCAGCTCACCGGTACGGGAGGGTACGGAGACCCAGTACTTC
>TRBV18|TRBJ2-1|15|TRBD2|-
CASSPGLAGYNEQFF
TGTGCCAGCTCACCAGGACTAGCGGGTTACAATGAGCAGTTCTTC
>TRBV28|TRBJ1-5|15|TRBD1|-
CASRLGTARNQPQHF
TGTGCCAGCCGTTTGGGGACAGCCCGCAATCAGCCCCAGCATTTT
>TRBV30|TRBJ2-1|15|TRBD2|-
CAWNPLAGAYNEQFF
TGTGCCTGGAATCCACTAGCGGGAGCCTACAATGAGCAGTTCTTC
>TRBV4-2|TRBJ2-1|12|TRBD1|-
CASSPDRNEQFF
TGTGCCAGCAGCCCGGACAGGAATGAGCAGTTCTTC
>TRBV10-3|TRBJ2-2|14|TRBD2|-
CAISGTSAGGELFF
TGTGCCATCAGTGGGACTAGCGCGGGCGGGGAGCTGTTTTTT
>TRBV27|TRBJ1-5|13|-|-
CASGPGYNQPQHF
TGTGCCAGCGGTCCGGGTTACAATCAGCCCCAGCATTTT
>TRBV7-9|TRBJ2-7|14|TRBD2|few
CASSELAGEDEQYF
TGTGCCAGCAGCGAACTAGCGGGAGAAGACGAGCAGTACTTC
>TRBV9|TRBJ1-1|15|TRBD1|-
CASSVGGQVNTEAFF
TGTGCCAGCAGCGTAGGGGGACAGGTGAACACTGAAGCTTTCTTT
>TRBV7-6|TRBJ2-5|13|-|many
CASSLSREETQYF
TGTGCCAGCAGCTTATCACGCGAGGAGACCCAGTACTTC
>TRBV10-3|TRBJ2-3|14|TRBD1|-
CAIRQGASTDTQYF
TGTGCCATCAGACAGGGGGCTAGCACAGATACGCAGTATTTT
>TRBV5-4|TRBJ1-3|16|-|-
CASSPTGPSSGNTIYF
TGTGCCAGCAGCCCCACAGGGCCGAGCTCTGGAAACACCATATATTTT
>TRBV7-2|TRBJ1-2|14|TRBD1|-
CASDTDRARGRYTF
TGTGCCAGCGATACCGACAGGGCCCGGGGGCGCTACACCTTC
>TRBV11-2|TRBJ2-5|12|-|-
CASSPPERAQYF
TGTGCCAGCAGCCCCCCGGAGAGAGCCCAGTACTTC
>TRBV30|TRBJ2-7|19|TRBD2|-
CAWSRRGTFSGTNDYEQYF
TGTGCCTGGAGTCGACGGGGCACCTTCTCCGGGACTAACGACTACGAGCAGTACTTC
>TRBV19|TRBJ1-5|13|-|-
CASTGRDGQPQHF
TGTGCCAGTACTGGCAGGGATGGTCAGCCCCAGCATTTT
>TRBV19|TRBJ2-3|12|-|-
CASSIGRDTQYF
TGTGCCAGTAGTATAGGGAGAGATACGCAGTATTTT
>TRBV28|TRBJ2-7|15|TRBD2|-
CASSPSGTIAYEQYF
TGTGCCAGCAGCCCGTCCGGGACTATTGCCTACGAGCAGTACTTC
>TRBV7-3|TRBJ1-2|14|-|-
CASSLSNGNYGYTF
TGTGCCAGCAGCTTATCCAACGGGAACTATGGCTACACCTTC
>TRBV19|TRBJ2-1|16|TRBD2|few
CASSMFGLGLYNEQFF
TGTGCCAGTAGTATGTTCGGACTAGGTCTCTACAATGAGCAGTTCTTC
>TRBV7-6|TRBJ2-2|15|-|-
CASSLGDSYTGELFF
TGTGCCAGCAGCTTAGGGGACTCCTACACCGGGGAGCTGTTTTTT
>TRBV9|TRBJ2-5|15|TRBD1|-
CASSPGGQGRETQYF
TGTGCCAGCAGCCCGGGGGGACAGGGGCGGGAGACCCAGTACTTC
>TRBV7-6|TRBJ2-5|16|TRBD2|few
CASSLETGGLGETQYF
TGTGCCAGCAGCTTAGAGACGGGGGGGCTGGGGGAGACCCAGTACTTC
>TRBV27|TRBJ1-1|14|TRBD1|-
CASSTQGEWAEAFF
TGTGCCAGCAGTACACAGGGGGAATGGGCTGAAGCTTTCTTT
>TRBV2|TRBJ2-1|15|TRBD1|-
CASRVGTGGWEEQFF
TGTGCCAGCAGGGTAGGGACAGGGGGGTGGGAAGAGCAGTTCTTC
>TRBV29-1|TRBJ2-5|10|-|few
CSVQQETQYF
TGCAGCGTCCAACAAGAGACCCAGTACTTC
>TRBV30|TRBJ1-1|13|-|-
CAWGRGANTEAFF
TGTGCCTGGGGGAGGGGAGCGAACACTGAAGCTTTCTTT
>TRBV27|TRBJ2-7|16|-|many
CASSLSGLGSSYEQYF
TGTGCCAGCAGTTTATCAGGACTGGGTAGCTCCTACGAGCAGTACTTC
>TRBV18|TRBJ2-7|15|-|-
CASSINPSGDYEQYF
TGTGCCAGCTCAATTAACCCCTCAGGGGACTACGAGCAGTACTTC
>TRBV19|TRBJ2-7|14|TRBD2|-
CASSRTSGALEQYF
TGTGCCAGTAGCCGGACTAGCGGCGCCCTCGAGCAGTACTTC
>TRBV7-2|TRBJ1-2|15|TRBD1|-
CASSEGTAFNYGYTF
TGTGCCAGCAGCGAAGGGACAGCCTTTAACTATGGCTACACCTTC
>TRBV2|TRBJ2-1|13|-|-
CASSGNAYNEQFF
TGTGCCAGCAGTGGTAATGCCTACAATGAGCAGTTCTTC
>TRBV6-5|TRBJ2-5|15|TRBD2|-
CASSPSLAGGETQYF
TGTGCCAGCAGTCCCTCGCTAGCGGGAGGCGAGACCCAGTACTTC
>TRBV9|TRBJ2-1|12|-|-
CASSQMYNEQFF
TGTGCCAGCAGTCAAATGTACAATGAGCAGTTCTTC